This T cell receptor beta chain derives from a study of blood T cell repertoires in COVID-19. This clone was seen at least ten times. Its ends do not fully match the called genes, so a read error is possible. The CDR3 is 14 amino acids. The germline CDR1 and CDR2 sequences are SGHVS and FNYEAQ. As originally analysed: The assay estimated nucleated cells by amplifying reference gene primers. Data came from immunoSEQ multiplex PCR; TCRdb stores just in-frame clones and leaves some out. V and J calls and clone size follow that table, whereas D and trimming were derived from the DNA. The table records a few hundred thousand clones, roughly 90% of them present only once.

The chain joins TRBV7-6 to TRBJ2-1, with D perhaps matching TRBD1 (6 bases). Sequencing was carried out using peripheral blood. The TCR sequence derives from a woman under 40 with acute or convalescent COVID-19. The CDR3 coding sequence is TGTGCCAGCAGCTTAGTTCCCGGGGACAATGAGCGGTTCTTC. Its protein product is CASSLVPGDNERFF.